The TCR beta chain described here comes from a study of blood T cell repertoires in COVID-19. About the research overall: Samples came from the United States, Italy and Spain, spanning acute and convalescent COVID-19. PBMCs, B-cell-depleted T cells, or T cells were the source of the cDNA or gDNA that made up the material.

Authors' data handling: Using reference gene primer amplification, nucleated cell counts were estimated. Sequencing used immunoSEQ multiplex PCR; TCRdb keeps in-frame clones, though not all of them. That table gives V, J and clone size, and the DNA gave D and trimming. This sample has 270,000 or so clones, with about 89% found just once. This clonotype originated in a man aged 35 to 55 with acute or convalescent COVID-19. Sequenced: peripheral blood.

The CDR3 nucleotides are TGTGCCGGAGCTAACGTAGACAGCATGAACACTGAAGCTTTCTTT. As protein: CAGANVDSMNTEAFF. The chain carries TRBV6-5 and TRBJ1-1; D is possibly TRBD1 (5 bases). This CDR3 has 15 amino acids. Between the trimmed V and J ends, which lost 11 bases and 0 bases, there was a span of 19 bases. Germline CDR1 is MNHEY and CDR2 is SVGAGI.